Following are 15 T cell receptor beta chains from one sample sequenced in a study of T cell changes during pregnancy in multiple sclerosis. Clones were sequenced by immunoSEQ multiplex PCR, and TCRdb holds only the in-frame ones, with some missing. Of 45,000 to 50,000 clones in the sample, 90% to 95% were seen once. The input for sequencing was CD8+ T cells from peripheral blood mononuclear cells, taken before pregnancy. These receptors came from a female donor with multiple sclerosis, enrolled in a pregnancy study.

The rearrangement links TRBV4-3 to TRBJ1-1, with 8 nucleotides matching TRBD1. The V gene's germline CDR1 is LGHNA and CDR2 YSLEER. V shed 1 base, J shed 5 bases, and the junction held 9 bases outside the gene matches. The CDR3 sequence is 16 residues long. CDR3 sequence reads: CASSQVFWTGTTEAFF. The CDR3 nucleotides read TGCGCCAGCAGCCAAGTGTTTTGGACAGGGACAACTGAAGCTTTCTTT.

The chain uses TRBV19 and TRBJ2-1, with D tentatively TRBD2 (7 bases). The V gene's germline CDR1 is LNHDA and CDR2 SQIVND (reference sequence). Deletions cut 3 bases from V and 9 bases from J, with 15 bases between. This CDR3 is built from 14 residues. CDR3 protein: CASSIKGGRVEQFF. For the CDR3, the DNA is TGTGCCAGTAGTATTAAGGGGGGGCGGGTTGAGCAGTTCTTC.

The chain combines TRBV6-5 with TRBJ1-1; D is unclear. Between the trimmed V and J ends, which lost 0 bases and 2 bases, there was a span of 7 bases. The V gene's germline CDR1 is MNHEY and CDR2 SVGAGI. The CDR3 extends over 14 amino acids. CDR3 DNA sequence: TGTGCCAGCAGTTACTCGCGTGATAACACTGAAGCTTTCTTT. It yields the protein CASSYSRDNTEAFF.

The chain is built from TRBV7-2 and TRBJ2-3; 8 bases map to TRBD1. The V gene's germline CDR1 is SGHTA and CDR2 FQGNSA. With V trimmed by 5 bases and J by 1 base, 14 bases remained unmatched. The CDR3 contains 18 residues. For the CDR3, the DNA is TGTGCCAGCAGCCTGAGGACAGGGCCTTTGGTCGGCACAGATACGCAGTATTTT. It translates to CASSLRTGPLVGTDTQYF.

V usage is TRBV27 and J usage is TRBJ2-1; 8 bases are a match to TRBD2. CDR1 and CDR2 (germline): MNHEY, SMNVEV (reference sequence). The length of the CDR3 is 14 residues. The J segment lost 6 bases and the V segment lost 11 bases, leaving 12 bases of the junction unmatched. In nucleotides, the CDR3 is TGTGCCGCATGGTCCAGCGGGAGTGTCAATGAGCAGTTCTTC. Translating it yields CAAWSSGSVNEQFF.

This rearrangement joins TRBV30 to TRBJ1-1, with 7 bases lining up with TRBD1. V was clipped by 5 bases and J by 0 bases; unmatched bases: 3. Germline-derived CDR1 and CDR2 are GTSNPN and SVGIG (reference sequence). This CDR3 comprises 13 residues. CDR3 residues: CAWLDRMNTEAFF. The CDR3 DNA sequence: TGTGCCTGGCTGGACAGGATGAACACTGAAGCTTTCTTT. Using reference TRBV30 and TRBJ1-1 for the parts outside the CDR3, the full variable domain is SQTIHQWPATLVQPVGSPLSLECTVEGTSNPNLYWYRQAAGRGLQLLFYSVGIGQISSEVPQNLSASRPQDRQFILSSKKLLLSDSGFYLCAWLDRMNTEAFFGQGTRLTVV.

The rearrangement uses TRBV30 and TRBJ1-3; D is unclear. This CDR3 has 12 amino acids. The ends were cut back, 5 bases at V and 3 bases at J, with 8 bases in the middle. Germline V gene lookup returns CDR1 GTSNPN and CDR2 SVGIG (reference sequence). CDR3 bases: TGTGCCTGGTTGACTGGTGGAAACACCATATATTTT. It is translated as CAWLTGGNTIYF.

Written as DNA, the CDR3 is TGTGCCAGCGCCAGGGGTGGCACTGAAGCTTTCTTT. Amino acids: CASARGGTEAFF. J is TRBJ1-1 and V is TRBV27; D possibly corresponds to TRBD1 (6 bases). Germline-derived CDR1 and CDR2 are MNHEY and SMNVEV (reference sequence). V shed 8 bases and J shed 4 bases, with 11 bases lying between them. This CDR3 spans 12 amino acids.

This clone turned up a few times. This rearrangement joins TRBV27 to TRBJ1-5, with 10 positions matching TRBD1. J lost 4 bases, V lost 0 bases, and 0 bases had no gene match. Germline V CDR1 and CDR2: MNHEY, SMNVEV (reference sequence). CDR3 length equals 15 residues. CDR3 sequence reads: CASSLSGQGNQPQHF. The CDR3 nucleotides read TGTGCCAGCAGTTTATCGGGACAGGGGAATCAGCCCCAGCATTTT.

The chain recombines TRBV7-2 with TRBJ2-1, with 7 bases fitting TRBD1. CDR1 and CDR2 from the germline V gene are SGHTA and FQGNSA. This CDR3 is 13 amino acids long. V lost 2 bases to trimming and J lost 10 bases; unmatched junction nucleotides: 5. In DNA, the CDR3 is TGTGCCAGCAGCTTAAAGAGGGACAGAGAGCAGTTCTTC. As protein: CASSLKRDREQFF. Full variable domain (outside the CDR3, taken from reference TRBV7-2 and TRBJ2-1): GAGVSQSPSNKVTEKGKDVELRCDPISGHTALYWYRQSLGQGLEFLIYFQGNSAPDKSGLPSDRFSAERTGGSVSTLTIQRTQQEDSAVYLCASSLKRDREQFFGPGTRLTVL.

The table lists this clone with a count of one. The V call is TRBV29-1, the J call TRBJ2-1; weak D call: TRBD2 (6 bases). The germline V and J ends were trimmed by 5 bases and 4 bases, with 9 bases remaining between them. The germline gives CDR1 SQVTM, CDR2 ANQGSEA. The CDR3 spans 12 residues. CDR3 in DNA: TGCAGCGTTATTCGGGGGTACAATGAGCAGTTCTTC. Its translation: CSVIRGYNEQFF.

This chain connects TRBV15 to TRBJ2-7; 7 nucleotides align to TRBD1. The CDR3 is 14 residues long. The V and J ends lost 3 bases and 0 bases, in that order; junction bases with no gene match: 2. CDR1 and CDR2 from the germline V gene are LNHNV and YYDKDF (reference sequence). CDR3 DNA: TGTGCCACCAGCAGGACAGGGAGCTCCTACGAGCAGTACTTC. Its translation is CATSRTGSSYEQYF.

The V gene is TRBV29-1, the J gene TRBJ2-1, with TRBD1 identical over 7 bases. CDR3 length equals 15 residues. CDR1 and CDR2 from the germline V gene are SQVTM and ANQGSEA. The J segment lost 6 bases and the V segment lost 0 bases, leaving 8 bases of the junction unmatched. CDR3 sequence reads: CSVEDPHRGVNEQFF. The CDR3, as DNA: TGCAGCGTTGAAGACCCTCACAGGGGAGTCAATGAGCAGTTCTTC.

This chain uses TRBV4-1 with TRBJ1-2, with D maybe TRBD1 (6 bases). This CDR3 spans 16 amino acids. Germline loops: CDR1 MGHRA, CDR2 YSYEKL. V lost 3 bases and J 1 base, leaving 15 bases between the germline ends. The CDR3, as DNA: TGCGCCAGCAGCCAGTTGGGGACATTTCTTAACTATGGCTACACCTTC. Protein product: CASSQLGTFLNYGYTF.

The V and J genes are TRBV29-1 and TRBJ2-7; tentatively, D is TRBD1 (5 bases). V gave up 6 bases and J gave up 3 bases, with 15 bases separating them. The CDR3 loop spans 13 amino acids. Germline V gene sequence: CDR1 SQVTM, CDR2 ANQGSEA. CDR3 nucleotides: TGCAGCGTAACAGGAACCTTTTTCTACGAGCAGTACTTC. Its translation: CSVTGTFFYEQYF.